Sequencing of this T cell receptor beta chain was carried out in a study of Tregs in tolerant kidney transplant recipients. Regarding the study as a whole: The small number of patients limits these findings pending further validation. Expanding Tregs on activated donor B cells appeared to best identify donor-specific TCRbeta clones. This study did not directly address biological reproducibility.

Profiling relied on immunoSEQ multiplex PCR, and the TCRdb table lists in-frame clones only, not all of them. The sample lists about 240,000 clones, about 80% occurring once. As regards this clone: The antigen is undetermined.

Thawed PBMCs were FACS-sorted into unstimulated CD4+CD25+CD127- regulatory T cells, CD4+CD25- non-regulatory cells, CD4 and CD8 cells. This CDR3 contains 13 residues. Germline V gene lookup returns CDR1 SNHLY and CDR2 FYNNEI. Trimming left V 2 bases short and J 2 bases short, with 1 base between. The sequencing sample was made of CD4+ T cells from blood. This sequence was found in a human donor in good health. This chain connects TRBV2 to TRBJ2-6; D unresolved. The CDR3 nucleotides read TGTGCCAGCAGTGAACCTGGGGCCAACGTCCTGACTTTC. Its protein product is CASSEPGANVLTF.